This passage covers 21 T cell receptor beta chains from one sample sequenced in a study of beta chain features in type 1 diabetes. What was sequenced were expressed TCRB transcripts, since all of the isolated RNA had been reverse transcribed. Sequencing used immunoSEQ multiplex PCR; TCRdb keeps in-frame clones, though not all of them. The profile shows about 140,000 clones, approximately 9.8% of them singletons. The sequenced sample was central memory CD4+ T cells from blood. The receptor source for this set is a woman aged 35 to 49 in good health.

The table lists this clone with a few counts. The chain employs TRBV14 and TRBJ1-6; unclear D gene. V lost 3 bases and J 2 bases, leaving 8 bases between the germline ends. The germline V gene encodes CDR1 SGHDN and CDR2 FVKESK. This CDR3 has 15 residues. The CDR3 is CASSHRGTYNSPLHF. The CDR3 nucleotides read TGTGCCAGCAGCCACCGGGGAACCTATAATTCACCCCTCCACTTT.

The gene calls are TRBV14 and TRBJ2-5; 8 bases are shared with TRBD1. Germline V gene lookup returns CDR1 SGHDN and CDR2 FVKESK. J was trimmed by 4 bases and V by 1 base; bases with no gene match: 11. The CDR3 runs to 17 residues. The CDR3 DNA is TGTGCCAGCAGCCAAGCCCCCAGGGGGCGCGGGTTAGAGACCCAGTACTTC. Translated, it gives CASSQAPRGRGLETQYF.

The DNA of the CDR3 is TGCGCCAGCAGCTTGGCCGCAGGATACCAAGAGACCCAGTACTTC. Protein product: CASSLAAGYQETQYF. This chain connects TRBV5-1 to TRBJ2-5; no clear D gene. The V end was cut by 0 bases, the J end by 0 bases, with 9 bases between. This CDR3 is built from 15 residues. Germline lookup yields CDR1 SGHRS and CDR2 YFSETQ.

In its sample, this clone was seen a few times. This chain joins TRBV18 and TRBJ1-1; D not resolved. This CDR3 has 18 residues. The germline CDR1 and CDR2 sequences are KGHSH and LQKENI. The ends were cut back, 4 bases at V and 1 base at J, with 22 bases in the middle. CDR3 residues: CASSQRDKSGRANTEAFF. The CDR3, as DNA: TGTGCCAGCTCACAACGGGATAAATCCGGTAGGGCGAACACTGAAGCTTTCTTT. Complete variable domain (other parts from reference TRBV18 and TRBJ1-1): NAGVMQNPRHLVRRRGQEARLRCSPMKGHSHVYWYRQLPEEGLKFMVYLQKENIIDESGMPKERFSAEFPKEGPSILRIQQVVRGDSAAYFCASSQRDKSGRANTEAFFGQGTRLTVV.

This clone has a handful of counts. The chain uses TRBV7-2 and TRBJ2-7, with 8 bases that match TRBD2. The CDR3 has 16 amino acids. V gave up 0 bases and J gave up 6 bases; unmatched junction bases: 10. From germline, CDR1 is SGHTA and CDR2 FQGNSA. CDR3 nucleotides: TGTGCCAGCAGCTTAGCAATTAGCGGGGCGACGGGCGAGCAGTACTTC. Residues: CASSLAISGATGEQYF.

The chain carries TRBV18 and TRBJ1-1; TRBD1 matches 7 bases. With 3 bases clipped from V and 1 base from J, the junction kept 5 bases outside the gene matches. Germline V gene data show CDR1 as KGHSH and CDR2 as LQKENI. The length of the CDR3 is 15 residues. CDR3 protein: CASSPGTAGNTEAFF. CDR3 nucleotide sequence: TGTGCCAGCTCACCCGGGACAGCTGGGAACACTGAAGCTTTCTTT.

CDR3 protein: CASSLGGRELFF. For the CDR3, the DNA is TGTGCCAGCAGCCTCGGAGGGCGCGAACTGTTTTTT. This chain uses TRBV11-2 with TRBJ1-4, with D unresolved. V was shortened by 5 bases and J by 12 bases, with 13 bases between the two germline ends. From germline, CDR1 is SGHAT and CDR2 FQNNGV. The CDR3 has 12 residues.

The chain combines TRBV7-9 with TRBJ2-5, with 8 bases lining up with TRBD2. Germline V CDR1 and CDR2: SEHNR, FQNEAQ (reference sequence). The CDR3 sequence is 14 residues long. Trimming cost V 2 bases and J 4 bases; bases outside gene matches: 3. CDR3 bases: TGTGCCAGCAGCTTACTCGGGGGGGCAGAGACCCAGTACTTC. Translating gives CASSLLGGAETQYF.

In its sample, this clone was seen a few times. This sequence joins TRBV5-1 and TRBJ2-5; a weak D match, TRBD1 (5 bases). Trimming pared 4 bases from V and 2 bases from J, leaving 15 bases between. Germline CDR1 is SGHRS and CDR2 is YFSETQ. This CDR3 has 15 residues. The CDR3 sequence: CASSPLGLPQETQYF. CDR3 DNA: TGCGCCAGCAGCCCACTGGGGCTTCCTCAAGAGACCCAGTACTTC.

The rearrangement uses TRBV6-5 and TRBJ1-6; 7 nucleotides align to TRBD1. V was clipped by 6 bases and J by 8 bases; unmatched bases: 7. Germline CDR1 reads MNHEY; CDR2 reads SVGAGI. This CDR3 region has 14 residues. The CDR3 is CASSRKDRDSPLHF. The CDR3 nucleotides are TGTGCCAGCAGCCGAAAAGACAGGGATTCACCCCTCCACTTT.

This clone was detected only a few times. V gene TRBV9 combines with J gene TRBJ2-3; the D gene is possibly TRBD2 (5 bases). The CDR3 has 14 residues. V was cut by 3 bases and J by 4 bases, with 12 bases left in between. Germline V gene sequence: CDR1 SGDLS, CDR2 YYNGEE. CDR3: CASSAPGLPDTQYF. The CDR3 DNA sequence: TGTGCCAGCAGCGCACCCGGACTTCCAGATACGCAGTATTTT.

This clone showed up just a few times. The chain couples TRBV7-2 to TRBJ2-5, with D possibly being TRBD2 (6 bases). CDR1 is SGHTA, CDR2 FQGNSA, per germline. This CDR3 is 14 amino acids long. V dropped 5 bases and J dropped 2 bases, with 12 bases sitting between them. In DNA, the CDR3 is TGTGCCAGCAGCCCCGGGGGTGGACAAGAGACCCAGTACTTC. Amino acid sequence: CASSPGGGQETQYF.

There are a few counts of this clone. A junction boundary mismatches the germline segment, possibly from a read error. J is TRBJ2-1 and V is TRBV7-7, with D maybe TRBD1 (6 bases). The CDR3 contains 15 residues. Germline V gene data show CDR1 as SSHAT and CDR2 as FNYEAQ (reference sequence). The CDR3 DNA sequence: TGTGCTAGCAGCTTGGGGGCGAGCTCCTACAATGAGCAGTTCTTC. Translation gives CASSLGASSYNEQFF.

In this sample, this clone turned up once. Different DNA sequences within this sample yield the same CDR3. Here the CDR3 reads CASSPGLRTDTQYF. The CDR3 DNA reads TGTGCCAGCAGTCCGGGACTACGCACAGATACGCAGTATTTT. V usage is TRBV6-5 and J usage is TRBJ2-3, with 7 bases fitting TRBD2. There are 14 residues in the CDR3. V shed 5 bases and J 1 base; nucleotides not matched to a gene: 3. In germline, CDR1 is MNHEY, CDR2 SVGAGI.

This clone was detected only a few times. The rearrangement joins TRBV6-5 to TRBJ1-5; the match to TRBD1 covers 8 bases. Germline V gene lookup returns CDR1 MNHEY and CDR2 SVGAGI. After removal of 6 bases from V and 4 bases from J, the junction contained 8 bases not matched to a gene. The CDR3 totals 15 residues. DNA for the CDR3: TGTGCCAGCAGCCGGACCGGGACAGGTAATCAGCCCCAGCATTTT. It yields the protein CASSRTGTGNQPQHF.

This clone was observed many times. The J gene is TRBJ2-5, the V gene TRBV28; 8 bases map to TRBD1. The CDR3 has 15 residues. V was clipped by 3 bases and J by 5 bases; unmatched bases: 8. The germline CDR1 and CDR2 sequences are MDHEN and SYDVKM. The chain's CDR3 is CASSFSQGAQETQYF. The CDR3 bases are TGTGCCAGCAGTTTCAGCCAGGGGGCGCAGGAGACCCAGTACTTC.

In this sample, this clone turned up a few times. The chain links TRBV2 to TRBJ1-3, with 10 nucleotides matching TRBD1. Germline V gene data show CDR1 as SNHLY and CDR2 as FYNNEI. Unmatched junction bases numbered 6, after V lost 7 bases and J lost 6 bases. The CDR3 runs 14 residues. The CDR3 bases are TGTGCCAGCAAAGAGACAGGGGGCGCAAACACCATATATTTT. It is translated as CASKETGGANTIYF. Looking up the rest from reference TRBV2 and TRBJ1-3 gives the full variable domain: EPEVTQTPSHQVTQMGQEVILRCVPISNHLYFYWYRQILGQKVEFLVSFYNNEISEKSEIFDDQFSVERPDGSNFTLKIRSTKLEDSAMYFCASKETGGANTIYFGEGSWLTVV.

V gene TRBV29-1 combines with J gene TRBJ1-1; TRBD1 matches at 7 bases. V was pared by 6 bases and J by 10 bases, with 14 bases of the junction left unmatched. The CDR3 length is 13 residues. The germline CDR1 and CDR2 sequences are SQVTM and ANQGSEA. The CDR3 loop reads CSVTVTEGTAAFF. The CDR3 region has the DNA TGCAGCGTGACCGTGACCGAGGGGACAGCAGCTTTCTTT.

V is TRBV23-1 and J is TRBJ1-2; D is undetermined. TRBV23-1 is assigned to the ORF class and has an uncertain function. The CDR3 runs to 16 residues. The V end lost 0 bases, the J end lost 3 bases, and 14 bases lay between the germline ends. CDR3 in amino acids: CASSQSLPGTHYGYTF. The CDR3 coding sequence is TGCGCCAGCAGTCAATCGCTTCCGGGAACCCACTATGGCTACACCTTC.

This clone occurred many times. The V call is TRBV2, the J call TRBJ2-7; perhaps TRBD1 as D (6 bases). The CDR3 runs to 12 residues. CDR1 is SNHLY and CDR2 is FYNNEI in the germline V gene. V gave up 8 bases and J gave up 0 bases, with 8 bases separating them. CDR3 sequence (DNA): TGTGCCAGCGGACAGAGCTCCTACGAGCAGTACTTC. Its protein is CASGQSSYEQYF.

This clone was seen a few times. The chain carries TRBV25-1 and TRBJ1-2; a possible D gene is TRBD1 (6 bases). The CDR3 contains 16 residues. Deletions cut 3 bases from V and 5 bases from J, with 19 bases between. The germline V gene has CDR1 MGHDK and CDR2 SYGVNS. The CDR3 DNA reads TGTGCCAGCAGTGACCCGGGACAAACGCGTGGGTATGGCTACACCTTC. Encoded protein: CASSDPGQTRGYGYTF.